This TCR beta chain was captured in a study of shared clonotypes between healthy human individuals. Study summary: The plates for each donor numbered three CD4 naive, three CD4 memory, two CD8 naive and one CD8 memory.

Details on this clone: No antigen is known for it.

V shed 2 bases and J 2 bases; nucleotides not matched to a gene: 9. Germline CDR1 and CDR2: MNHNS and SASEGT. There are 17 residues in the CDR3. General study points: Memory subsets had estimated richness that was generally smaller than that of naive subsets.

The naive CD8 population came from CD45RO-negative cells selected for CCR7, without terminally differentiated effector memory CD45RA+ cells. Among the donors, all were Caucasian adults who lived in Nashville, Tennessee. Sequencing was performed with immunoSEQ multiplex PCR; in TCRdb, only in-frame clones are kept and a portion is missing. The sample has more than 2 million clones, roughly 94% seen once; the top ten hold roughly 1%. The chain is built from TRBV6-1 and TRBJ2-7; 10 bases are shared with TRBD2. Sequencing was carried out using naive CD8+ T cells sorted from blood. The receptor comes from a young man in good health. The CDR3 nucleotides are TGTGCCAGCAGTGAAAAGTGGCTAGCGGGGGCAACCTACGAGCAGTACTTC. Its protein is CASSEKWLAGATYEQYF.